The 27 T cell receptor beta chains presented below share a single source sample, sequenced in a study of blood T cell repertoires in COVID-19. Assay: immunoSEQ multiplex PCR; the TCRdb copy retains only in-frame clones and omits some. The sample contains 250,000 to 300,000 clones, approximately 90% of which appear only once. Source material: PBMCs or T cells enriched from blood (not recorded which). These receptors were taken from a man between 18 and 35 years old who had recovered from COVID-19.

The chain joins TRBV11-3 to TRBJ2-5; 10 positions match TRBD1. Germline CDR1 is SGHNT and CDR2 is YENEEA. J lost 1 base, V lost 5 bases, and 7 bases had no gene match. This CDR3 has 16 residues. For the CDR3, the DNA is TGTGCCAGCAGCGTACCGGGACAGGGGTTCCAAGAGACCCAGTACTTC. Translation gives CASSVPGQGFQETQYF.

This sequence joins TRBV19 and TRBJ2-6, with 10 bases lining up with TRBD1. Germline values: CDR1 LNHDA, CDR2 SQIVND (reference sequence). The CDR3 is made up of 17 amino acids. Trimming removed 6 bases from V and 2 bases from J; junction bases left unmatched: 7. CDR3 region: CASRDGTGAPGANVLTF. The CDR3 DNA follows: TGTGCCAGTAGGGACGGGACAGGGGCTCCTGGGGCCAACGTCCTGACTTTC.

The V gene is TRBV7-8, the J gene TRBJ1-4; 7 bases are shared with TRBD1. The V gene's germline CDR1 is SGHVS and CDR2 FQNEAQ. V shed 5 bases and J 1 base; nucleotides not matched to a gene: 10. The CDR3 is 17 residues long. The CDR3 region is CASSERYQGETNEKLFF. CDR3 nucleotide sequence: TGTGCCAGCAGCGAACGTTATCAGGGGGAAACTAATGAAAAACTGTTTTTT.

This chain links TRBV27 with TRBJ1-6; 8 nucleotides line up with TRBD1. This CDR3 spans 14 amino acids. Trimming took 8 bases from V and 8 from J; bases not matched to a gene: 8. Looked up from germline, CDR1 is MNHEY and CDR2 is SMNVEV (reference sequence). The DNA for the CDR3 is TGTGCCAGCTCTCCGGGACAGGTCGATTCACCCCTCCACTTT. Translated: CASSPGQVDSPLHF.

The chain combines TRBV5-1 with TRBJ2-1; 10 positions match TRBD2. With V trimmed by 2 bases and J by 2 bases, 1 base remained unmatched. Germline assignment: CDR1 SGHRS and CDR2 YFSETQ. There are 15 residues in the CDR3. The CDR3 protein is CASSLSGRAYNEQFF. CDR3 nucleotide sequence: TGCGCCAGCAGCTTAAGCGGGAGGGCCTACAATGAGCAGTTCTTC.

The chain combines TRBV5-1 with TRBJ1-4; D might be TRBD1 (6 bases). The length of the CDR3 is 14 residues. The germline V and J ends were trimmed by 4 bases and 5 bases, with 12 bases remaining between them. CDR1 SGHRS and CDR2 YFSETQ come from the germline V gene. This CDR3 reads CASSQGQPNEKLFF. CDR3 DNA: TGCGCCAGCAGCCAAGGACAGCCCAATGAAAAACTGTTTTTT.

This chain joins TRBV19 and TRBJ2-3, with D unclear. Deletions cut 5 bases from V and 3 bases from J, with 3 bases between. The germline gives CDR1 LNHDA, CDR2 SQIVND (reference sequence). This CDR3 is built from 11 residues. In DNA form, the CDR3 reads TGTGCCAGTAGTCGGACAGATACGCAGTATTTT. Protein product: CASSRTDTQYF.

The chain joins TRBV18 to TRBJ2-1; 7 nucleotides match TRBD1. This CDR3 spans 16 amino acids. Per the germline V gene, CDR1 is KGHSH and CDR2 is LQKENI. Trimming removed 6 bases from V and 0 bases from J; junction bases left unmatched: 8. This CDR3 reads CASSLNRGSSYNEQFF. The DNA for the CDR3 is TGTGCCAGCTCTCTCAACAGGGGAAGCTCCTACAATGAGCAGTTCTTC.

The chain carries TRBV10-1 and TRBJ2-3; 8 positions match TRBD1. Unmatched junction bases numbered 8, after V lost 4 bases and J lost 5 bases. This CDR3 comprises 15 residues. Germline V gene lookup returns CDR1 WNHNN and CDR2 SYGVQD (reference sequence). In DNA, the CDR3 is TGCGCCAGCAGTGGTGGGACAGGTGATGTAGATACGCAGTATTTT. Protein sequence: CASSGGTGDVDTQYF.

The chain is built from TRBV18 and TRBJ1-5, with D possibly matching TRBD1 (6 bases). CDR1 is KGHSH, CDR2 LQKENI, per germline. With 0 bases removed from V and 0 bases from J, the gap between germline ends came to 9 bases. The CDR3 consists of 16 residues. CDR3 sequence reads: CASSPPGGYSNQPQHF. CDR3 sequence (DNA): TGTGCCAGCTCACCACCAGGGGGTTATAGCAATCAGCCCCAGCATTTT.

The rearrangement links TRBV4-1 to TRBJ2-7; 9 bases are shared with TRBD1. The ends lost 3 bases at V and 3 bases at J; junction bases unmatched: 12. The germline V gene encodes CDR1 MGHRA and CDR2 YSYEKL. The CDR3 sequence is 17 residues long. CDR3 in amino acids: CASSHPRDRVPVYEQYF. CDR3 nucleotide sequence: TGCGCCAGCAGCCACCCGCGGGACAGGGTACCCGTCTACGAGCAGTACTTC.

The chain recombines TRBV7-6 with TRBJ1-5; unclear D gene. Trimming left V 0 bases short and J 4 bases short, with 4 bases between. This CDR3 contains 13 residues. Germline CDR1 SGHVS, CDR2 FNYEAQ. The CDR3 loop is CASSLARNQPQHF. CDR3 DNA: TGTGCCAGCAGCTTAGCCAGAAATCAGCCCCAGCATTTT.

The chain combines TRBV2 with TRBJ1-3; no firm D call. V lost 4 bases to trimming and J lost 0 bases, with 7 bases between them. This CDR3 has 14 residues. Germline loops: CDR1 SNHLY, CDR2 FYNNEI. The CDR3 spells CASSADYSGNTIYF. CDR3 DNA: TGTGCCAGCAGTGCGGACTACTCTGGAAACACCATATATTTT.

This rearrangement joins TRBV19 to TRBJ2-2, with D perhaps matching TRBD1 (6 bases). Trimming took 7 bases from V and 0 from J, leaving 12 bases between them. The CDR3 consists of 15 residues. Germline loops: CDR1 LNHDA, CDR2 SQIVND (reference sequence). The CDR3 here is CASMGHLANTGELFF. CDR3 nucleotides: TGTGCCAGTATGGGACATCTCGCGAACACCGGGGAGCTGTTTTTT.

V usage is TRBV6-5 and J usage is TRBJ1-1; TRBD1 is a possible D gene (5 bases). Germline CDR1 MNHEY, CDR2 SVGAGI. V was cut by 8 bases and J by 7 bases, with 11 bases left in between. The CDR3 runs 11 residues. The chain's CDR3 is CASRDYFEAFF. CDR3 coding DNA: TGTGCCAGCCGGGACTACTTTGAAGCTTTCTTT.

CDR3 DNA: TGTGCCAGCAGCACAGGGGACAGCCAAGAGACCCAGTACTTC. Its protein is CASSTGDSQETQYF. The genes are TRBV11-3 and TRBJ2-5; 7 bases are shared with TRBD1. The CDR3 spans 14 residues. CDR1 is SGHNT, CDR2 YENEEA, per germline. V shed 5 bases, J shed 1 base, and the junction held 4 bases outside the gene matches.

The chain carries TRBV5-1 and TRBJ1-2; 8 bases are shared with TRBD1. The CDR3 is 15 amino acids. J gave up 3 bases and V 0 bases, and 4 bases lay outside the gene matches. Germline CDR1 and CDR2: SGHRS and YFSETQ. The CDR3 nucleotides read TGCGCCAGCAGCTTGGGGGACAGGCGGGACTATGGCTACACCTTC. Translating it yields CASSLGDRRDYGYTF.

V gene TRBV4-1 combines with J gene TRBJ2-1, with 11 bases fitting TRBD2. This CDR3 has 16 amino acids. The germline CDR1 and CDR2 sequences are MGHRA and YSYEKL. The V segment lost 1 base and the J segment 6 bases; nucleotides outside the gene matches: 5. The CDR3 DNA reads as TGCGCCAGCAGCCAAGCTCCGGGACTAGCGGCCAATGAGCAGTTCTTC. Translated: CASSQAPGLAANEQFF.

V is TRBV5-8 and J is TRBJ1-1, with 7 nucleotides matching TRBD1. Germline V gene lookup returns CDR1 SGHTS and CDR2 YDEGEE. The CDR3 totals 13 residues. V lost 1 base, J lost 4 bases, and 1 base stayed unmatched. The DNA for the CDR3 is TGTGCCAGCAGCTTGTCAGGGGGCACTGAAGCTTTCTTT. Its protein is CASSLSGGTEAFF.

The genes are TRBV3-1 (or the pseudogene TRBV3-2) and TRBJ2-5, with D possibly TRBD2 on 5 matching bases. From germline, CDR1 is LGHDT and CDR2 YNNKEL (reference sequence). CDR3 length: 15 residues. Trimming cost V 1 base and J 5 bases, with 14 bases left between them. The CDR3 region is CASSQGLPGGETQYF. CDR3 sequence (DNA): TGTGCCAGCAGCCAAGGGTTACCGGGCGGGGAGACCCAGTACTTC.

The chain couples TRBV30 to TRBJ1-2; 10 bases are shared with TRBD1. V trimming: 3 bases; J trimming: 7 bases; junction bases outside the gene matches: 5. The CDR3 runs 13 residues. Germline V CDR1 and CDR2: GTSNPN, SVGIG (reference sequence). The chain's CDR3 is CAWREGTGVGYTF. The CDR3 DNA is TGTGCCTGGAGGGAAGGGACAGGGGTTGGCTACACCTTC.

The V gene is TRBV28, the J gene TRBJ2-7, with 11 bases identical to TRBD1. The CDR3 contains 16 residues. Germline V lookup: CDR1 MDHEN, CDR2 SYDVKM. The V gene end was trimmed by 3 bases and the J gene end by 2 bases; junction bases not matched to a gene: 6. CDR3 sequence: CASSLPGTGGTYEQYF. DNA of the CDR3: TGTGCCAGCAGTTTGCCCGGGACAGGGGGAACCTACGAGCAGTACTTC.

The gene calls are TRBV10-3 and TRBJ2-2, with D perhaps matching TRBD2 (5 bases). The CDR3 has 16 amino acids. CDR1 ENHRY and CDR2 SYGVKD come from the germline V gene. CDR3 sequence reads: CVYSPASPPPPGELFF. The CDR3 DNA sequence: TGTGTATATTCCCCGGCTAGCCCCCCCCCACCCGGGGAGCTGTTTTTT.

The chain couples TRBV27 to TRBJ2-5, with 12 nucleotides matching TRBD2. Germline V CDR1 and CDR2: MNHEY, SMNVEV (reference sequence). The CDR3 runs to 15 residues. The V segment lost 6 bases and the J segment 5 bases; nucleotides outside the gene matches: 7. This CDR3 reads CASSILAGGPETQYF. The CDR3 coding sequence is TGTGCCAGCAGCATTCTAGCGGGAGGGCCGGAGACCCAGTACTTC.

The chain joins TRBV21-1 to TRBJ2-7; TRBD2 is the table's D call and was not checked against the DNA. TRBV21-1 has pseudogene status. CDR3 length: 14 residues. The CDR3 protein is CASSNCGCPDEQYF. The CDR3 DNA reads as TGTGCCAGCAGCAATTGCGGGTGCCCGGACGAGCAGTACTTC.

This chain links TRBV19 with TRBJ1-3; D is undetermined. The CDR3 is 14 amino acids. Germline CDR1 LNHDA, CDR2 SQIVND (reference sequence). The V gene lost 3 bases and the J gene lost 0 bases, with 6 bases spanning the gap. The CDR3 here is CASSMSNSGNTIYF. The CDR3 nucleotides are TGTGCCAGTAGTATGAGCAACTCTGGAAACACCATATATTTT.

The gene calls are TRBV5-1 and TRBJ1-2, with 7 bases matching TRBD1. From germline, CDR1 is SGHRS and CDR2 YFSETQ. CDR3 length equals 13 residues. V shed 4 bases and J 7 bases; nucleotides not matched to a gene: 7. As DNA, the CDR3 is TGCGCCAGCAGCACGCGACAGGGAAGTGGCTACACCTTC. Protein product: CASSTRQGSGYTF.